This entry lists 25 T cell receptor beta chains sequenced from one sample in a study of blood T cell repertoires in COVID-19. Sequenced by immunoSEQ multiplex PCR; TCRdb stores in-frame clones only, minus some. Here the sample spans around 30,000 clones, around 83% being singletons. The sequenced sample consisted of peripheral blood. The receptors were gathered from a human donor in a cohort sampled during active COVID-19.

The CDR3 sequence is CASRLWTIDEQFF. Here the CDR3 DNA reads TGTGCCAGCAGGCTGTGGACTATCGATGAGCAGTTCTTC. The chain employs TRBV3-1 (or the pseudogene TRBV3-2) and TRBJ2-1, with D perhaps matching TRBD2 (6 bases). The ends were cut back, 6 bases at V and 8 bases at J, with 14 bases in the middle. The CDR3 length is 13 residues. From germline, CDR1 is LGHDT and CDR2 YNNKEL (reference sequence).

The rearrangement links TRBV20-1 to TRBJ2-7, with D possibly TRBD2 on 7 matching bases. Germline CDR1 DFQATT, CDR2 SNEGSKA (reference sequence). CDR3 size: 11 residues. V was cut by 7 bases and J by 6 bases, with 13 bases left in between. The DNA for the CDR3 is TGCAGTGGCCGGCGGGGGCTCGAGCAGTACTTC. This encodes CSGRRGLEQYF.

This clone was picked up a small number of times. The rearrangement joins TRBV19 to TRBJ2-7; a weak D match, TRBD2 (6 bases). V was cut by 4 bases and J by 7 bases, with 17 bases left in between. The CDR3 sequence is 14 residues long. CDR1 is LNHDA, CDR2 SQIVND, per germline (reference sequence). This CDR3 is CASSNAGRTTEQYF. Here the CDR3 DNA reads TGTGCCAGTAGTAATGCGGGACGGACGACTGAGCAGTACTTC.

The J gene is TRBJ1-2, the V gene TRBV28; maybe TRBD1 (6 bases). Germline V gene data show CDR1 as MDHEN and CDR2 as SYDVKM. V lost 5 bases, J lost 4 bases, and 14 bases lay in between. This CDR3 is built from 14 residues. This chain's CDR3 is CASSPGQRTYGYTF. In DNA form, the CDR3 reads TGTGCCAGCAGTCCCGGACAGAGGACCTATGGCTACACCTTC.

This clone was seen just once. The chain's CDR3 is CAISEPGTSGTGELFF. The CDR3 DNA is TGTGCCATCAGTGAGCCCGGGACTAGCGGCACCGGGGAGCTGTTTTTT. The chain uses TRBV10-3 and TRBJ2-2, with TRBD2 matching 11 bases. This CDR3 is built from 16 residues. With V trimmed by 2 bases and J by 4 bases, 3 bases remained unmatched. Per the germline V gene, CDR1 is ENHRY and CDR2 is SYGVKD.

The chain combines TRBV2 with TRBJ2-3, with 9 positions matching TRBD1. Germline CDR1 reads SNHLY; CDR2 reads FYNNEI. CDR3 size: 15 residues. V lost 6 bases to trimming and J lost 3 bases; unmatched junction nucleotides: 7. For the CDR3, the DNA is TGTGCCAGCAGACGATTCGGACAGGGGACAGATACGCAGTATTTT. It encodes CASRRFGQGTDTQYF. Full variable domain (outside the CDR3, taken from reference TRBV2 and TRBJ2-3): EPEVTQTPSHQVTQMGQEVILRCVPISNHLYFYWYRQILGQKVEFLVSFYNNEISEKSEIFDDQFSVERPDGSNFTLKIRSTKLEDSAMYFCASRRFGQGTDTQYFGPGTRLTVL.

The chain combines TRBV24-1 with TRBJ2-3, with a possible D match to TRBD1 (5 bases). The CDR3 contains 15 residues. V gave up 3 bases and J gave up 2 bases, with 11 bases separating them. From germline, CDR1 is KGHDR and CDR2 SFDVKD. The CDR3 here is CATSDQGGDTDTQYF. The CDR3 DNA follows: TGTGCCACCAGTGATCAGGGTGGGGACACAGATACGCAGTATTTT.

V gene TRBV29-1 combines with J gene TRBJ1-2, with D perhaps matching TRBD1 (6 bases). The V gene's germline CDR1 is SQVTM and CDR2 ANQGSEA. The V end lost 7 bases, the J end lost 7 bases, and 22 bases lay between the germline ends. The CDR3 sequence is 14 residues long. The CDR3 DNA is TGCAGCGCACCTAGGACAGAAACAAAGGGTGGCTACACCTTC. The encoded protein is CSAPRTETKGGYTF.

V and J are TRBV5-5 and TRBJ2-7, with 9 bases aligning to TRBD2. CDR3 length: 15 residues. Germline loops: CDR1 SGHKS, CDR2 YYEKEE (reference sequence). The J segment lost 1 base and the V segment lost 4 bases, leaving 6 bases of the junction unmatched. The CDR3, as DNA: TGTGCCAGCAGCCATAGCGGGAGTGAGTCCTACGAGCAGTACTTC. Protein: CASSHSGSESYEQYF.

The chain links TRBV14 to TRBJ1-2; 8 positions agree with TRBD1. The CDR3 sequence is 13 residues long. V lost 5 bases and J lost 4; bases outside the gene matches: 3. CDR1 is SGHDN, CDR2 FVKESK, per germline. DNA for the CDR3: TGTGCCAGCAGCACGGACAGGGTCTATGGCTACACCTTC. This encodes CASSTDRVYGYTF. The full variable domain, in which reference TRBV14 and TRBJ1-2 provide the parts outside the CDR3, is EAGVTQFPSHSVIEKGQTVTLRCDPISGHDNLYWYRRVMGKEIKFLLHFVKESKQDESGMPNNRFLAERTGGTYSTLKVQPAELEDSGVYFCASSTDRVYGYTFGSGTRLTVV.

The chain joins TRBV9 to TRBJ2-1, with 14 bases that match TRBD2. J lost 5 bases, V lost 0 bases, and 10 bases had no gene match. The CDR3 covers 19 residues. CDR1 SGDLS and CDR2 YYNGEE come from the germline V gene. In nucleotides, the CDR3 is TGTGCCAGCAGCGTAGCCCCCCGACTAGCGGGGGGGTCCCACAATGAGCAGTTCTTC. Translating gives CASSVAPRLAGGSHNEQFF.

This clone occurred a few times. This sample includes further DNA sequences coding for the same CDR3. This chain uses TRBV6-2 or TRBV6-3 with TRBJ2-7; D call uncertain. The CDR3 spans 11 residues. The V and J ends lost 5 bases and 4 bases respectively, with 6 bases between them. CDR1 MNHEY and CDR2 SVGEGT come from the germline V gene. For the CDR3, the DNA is TGTGCCAGCAGTCCCCTTTACGAGCAGTACTTC. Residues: CASSPLYEQYF.

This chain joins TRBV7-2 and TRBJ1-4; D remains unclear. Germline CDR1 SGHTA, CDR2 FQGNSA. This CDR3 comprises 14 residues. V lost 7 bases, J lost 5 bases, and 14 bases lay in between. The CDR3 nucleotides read TGTGCCAGCAAGGCCACGAGGCAGAATGAAAAACTGTTTTTT. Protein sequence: CASKATRQNEKLFF.

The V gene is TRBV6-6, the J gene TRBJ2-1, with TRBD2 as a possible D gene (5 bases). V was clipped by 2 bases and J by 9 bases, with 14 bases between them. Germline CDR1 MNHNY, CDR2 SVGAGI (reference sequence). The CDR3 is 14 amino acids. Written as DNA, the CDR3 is TGTGCCAGCAGTTACGATATCAGTCGGGGTGAGCAGTTCTTC. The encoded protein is CASSYDISRGEQFF.

CDR3 DNA sequence: TGTGCCATCAGTGACAGCAGGGACTCCTACAATGAGCAGTTCTTC. Its protein product is CAISDSRDSYNEQFF. This chain joins TRBV10-3 and TRBJ2-1, with a weak D call TRBD1 (5 bases). The CDR3 is 15 amino acids. Germline assignment: CDR1 ENHRY and CDR2 SYGVKD. Deletions cut 3 bases from V and 0 bases from J, with 9 bases between.

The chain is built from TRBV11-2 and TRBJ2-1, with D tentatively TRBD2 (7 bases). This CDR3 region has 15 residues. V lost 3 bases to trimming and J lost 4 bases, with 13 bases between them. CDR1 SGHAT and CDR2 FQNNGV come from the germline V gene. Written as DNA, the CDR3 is TGTGCCAGCAGCTTGGGGGCGGGGGTTTACAATGAGCAGTTCTTC. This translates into CASSLGAGVYNEQFF.

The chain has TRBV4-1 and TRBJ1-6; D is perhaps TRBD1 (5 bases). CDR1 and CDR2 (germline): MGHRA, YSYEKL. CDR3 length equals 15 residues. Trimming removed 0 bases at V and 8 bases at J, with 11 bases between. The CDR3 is CASSQDVGRDSPLHF. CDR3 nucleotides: TGCGCCAGCAGCCAAGACGTGGGCAGGGATTCACCCCTCCACTTT.

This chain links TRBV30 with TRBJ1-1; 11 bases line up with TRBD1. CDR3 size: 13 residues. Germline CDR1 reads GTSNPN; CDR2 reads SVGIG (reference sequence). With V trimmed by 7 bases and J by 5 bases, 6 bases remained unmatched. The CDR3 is CALGGQGGTEAFF. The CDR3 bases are TGTGCCTTGGGGGGACAGGGGGGTACTGAAGCTTTCTTT.

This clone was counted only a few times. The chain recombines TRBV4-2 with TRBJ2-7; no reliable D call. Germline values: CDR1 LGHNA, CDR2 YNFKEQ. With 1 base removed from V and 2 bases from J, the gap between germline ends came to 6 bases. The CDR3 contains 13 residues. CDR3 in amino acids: CASSQGETYEQYF. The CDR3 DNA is TGTGCCAGCAGCCAAGGCGAAACCTACGAGCAGTACTTC.

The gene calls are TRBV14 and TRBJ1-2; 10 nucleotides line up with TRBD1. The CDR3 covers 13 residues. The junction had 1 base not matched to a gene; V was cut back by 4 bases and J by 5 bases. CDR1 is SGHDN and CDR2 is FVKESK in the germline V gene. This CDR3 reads CASSPDRGYGYTF. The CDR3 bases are TGTGCCAGCAGCCCGGACAGGGGGTATGGCTACACCTTC.

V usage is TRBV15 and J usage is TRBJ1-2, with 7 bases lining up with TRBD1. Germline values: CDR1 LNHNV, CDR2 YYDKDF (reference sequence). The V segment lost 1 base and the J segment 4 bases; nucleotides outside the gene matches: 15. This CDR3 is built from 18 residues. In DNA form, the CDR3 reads TGTGCCACCAGCAGAGCCCGGGGGACAGAAGGAGCCCCCTATGGCTACACCTTC. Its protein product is CATSRARGTEGAPYGYTF.

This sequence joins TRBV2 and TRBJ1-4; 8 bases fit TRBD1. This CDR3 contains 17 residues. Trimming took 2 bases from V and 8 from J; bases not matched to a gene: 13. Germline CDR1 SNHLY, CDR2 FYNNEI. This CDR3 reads CASSEPLTGGRSEKLFF. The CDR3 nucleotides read TGTGCCAGCAGTGAACCGCTAACAGGGGGAAGGAGCGAAAAACTGTTTTTT.

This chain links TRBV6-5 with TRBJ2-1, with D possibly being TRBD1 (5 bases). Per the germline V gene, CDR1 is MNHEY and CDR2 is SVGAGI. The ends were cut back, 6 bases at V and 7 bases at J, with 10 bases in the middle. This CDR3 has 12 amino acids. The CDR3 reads CASRGPLNEQFF. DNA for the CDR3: TGTGCCAGCAGGGGGCCACTGAATGAGCAGTTCTTC.

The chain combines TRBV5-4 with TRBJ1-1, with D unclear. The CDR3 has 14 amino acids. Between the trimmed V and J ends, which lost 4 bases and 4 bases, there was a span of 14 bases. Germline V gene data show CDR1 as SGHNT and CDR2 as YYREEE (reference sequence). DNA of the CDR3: TGTGCCAGCAGCACCGGGCAGCGGCCCACTGAAGCTTTCTTT. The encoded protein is CASSTGQRPTEAFF.

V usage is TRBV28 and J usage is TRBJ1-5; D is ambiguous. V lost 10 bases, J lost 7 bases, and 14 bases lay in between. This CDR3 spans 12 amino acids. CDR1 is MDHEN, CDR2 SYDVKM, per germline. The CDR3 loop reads CATSGRAQPQHF. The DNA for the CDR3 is TGTGCCACCTCCGGGCGGGCACAGCCCCAGCATTTT.